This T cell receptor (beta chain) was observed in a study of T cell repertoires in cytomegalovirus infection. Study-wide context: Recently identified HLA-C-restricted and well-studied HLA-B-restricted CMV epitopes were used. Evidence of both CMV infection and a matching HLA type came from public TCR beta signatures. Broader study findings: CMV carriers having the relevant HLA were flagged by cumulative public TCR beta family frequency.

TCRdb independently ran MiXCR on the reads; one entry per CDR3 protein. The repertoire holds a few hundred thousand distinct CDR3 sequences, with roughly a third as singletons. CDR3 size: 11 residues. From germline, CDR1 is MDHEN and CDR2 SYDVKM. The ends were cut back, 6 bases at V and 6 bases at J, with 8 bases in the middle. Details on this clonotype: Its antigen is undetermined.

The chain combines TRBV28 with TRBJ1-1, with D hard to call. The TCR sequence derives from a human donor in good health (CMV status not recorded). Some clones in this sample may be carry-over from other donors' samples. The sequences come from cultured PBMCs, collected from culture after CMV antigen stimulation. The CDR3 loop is CASRGISEAFF. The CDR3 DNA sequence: TGTGCCAGCAGAGGGATATCTGAAGCTTTCTTT. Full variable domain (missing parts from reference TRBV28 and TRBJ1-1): DVKVTQSSRYLVKRTGEKVFLECVQDMDHENMFWYRQDPGLGLRLIYFSYDVKMKEKGDIPEGYSVSREKKERFSLILESASTNQTSMYLCASRGISEAFFGQGTRLTVV.